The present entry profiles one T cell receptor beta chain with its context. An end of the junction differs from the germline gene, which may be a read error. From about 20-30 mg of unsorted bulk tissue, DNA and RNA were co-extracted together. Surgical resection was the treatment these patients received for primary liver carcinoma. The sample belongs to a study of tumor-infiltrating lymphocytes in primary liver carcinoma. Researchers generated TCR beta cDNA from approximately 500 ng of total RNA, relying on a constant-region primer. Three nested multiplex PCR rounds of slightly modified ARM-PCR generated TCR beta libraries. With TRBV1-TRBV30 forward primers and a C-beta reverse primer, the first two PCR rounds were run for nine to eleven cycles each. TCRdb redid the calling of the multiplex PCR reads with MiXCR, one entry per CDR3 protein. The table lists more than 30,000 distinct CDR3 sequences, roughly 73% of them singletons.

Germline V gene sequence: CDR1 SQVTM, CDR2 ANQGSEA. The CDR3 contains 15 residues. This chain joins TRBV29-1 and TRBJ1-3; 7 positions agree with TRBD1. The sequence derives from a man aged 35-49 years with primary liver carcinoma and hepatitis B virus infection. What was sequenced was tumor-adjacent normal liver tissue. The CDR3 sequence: CSVDSGTERGNTIYF. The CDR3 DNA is TGCAGTGTTGACTCAGGGACAGAGAGAGGAAACACCATATATTTT.